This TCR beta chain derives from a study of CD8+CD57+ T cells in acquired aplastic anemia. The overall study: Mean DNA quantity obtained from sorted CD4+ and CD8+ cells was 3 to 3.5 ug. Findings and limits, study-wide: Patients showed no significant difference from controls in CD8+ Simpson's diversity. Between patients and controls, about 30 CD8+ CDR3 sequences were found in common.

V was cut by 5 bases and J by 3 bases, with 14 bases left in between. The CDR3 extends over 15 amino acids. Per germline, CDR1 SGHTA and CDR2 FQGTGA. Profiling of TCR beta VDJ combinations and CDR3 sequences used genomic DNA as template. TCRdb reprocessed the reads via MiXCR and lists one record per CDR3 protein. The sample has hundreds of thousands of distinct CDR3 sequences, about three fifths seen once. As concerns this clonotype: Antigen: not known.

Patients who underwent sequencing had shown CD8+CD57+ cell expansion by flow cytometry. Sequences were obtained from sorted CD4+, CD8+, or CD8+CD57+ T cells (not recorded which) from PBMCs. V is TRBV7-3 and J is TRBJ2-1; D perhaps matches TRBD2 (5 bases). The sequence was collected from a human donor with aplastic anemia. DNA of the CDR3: TGTGCCAGCAGCCTTACTAGTTCCCACTACAATGAGCAGTTCTTC. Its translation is CASSLTSSHYNEQFF.